A single sample gave rise to the 12 T cell receptor beta chains below, sequenced in a study of cytomegalovirus exposure and HLA in healthy donors. The PCR employed 60 Vbeta primers together with 13 Jbeta primers. The method was immunoSEQ multiplex PCR; TCRdb's version includes in-frame clones alone and lacks a portion of them. The table shows 50,000 to 65,000 clones, with roughly 71% occurring only once. Sequenced: PBMCs. Receptors were obtained from a man in his forties or fifties in good health and CMV-seropositive.

The chain has TRBV15 and TRBJ1-4; a possible D gene is TRBD1 (6 bases). This CDR3 comprises 13 residues. Trimming pared 8 bases from V and 7 bases from J, leaving 14 bases between. Germline V gives CDR1 LNHNV, CDR2 YYDKDF (reference sequence). The CDR3 region has the DNA TGTGCCACCTACGACAGGTGGATTGAAAAACTGTTTTTT. Translated: CATYDRWIEKLFF.

CDR3 DNA sequence: TGTGCCAGTAAACCTAACTACGAGCAGTACTTC. Translating it yields CASKPNYEQYF. This chain joins TRBV2 and TRBJ2-7; D gene uncertain. Trimming removed 9 bases at V and 3 bases at J, with 9 bases between. Germline V lookup: CDR1 SNHLY, CDR2 FYNNEI. The CDR3 consists of 11 residues.

The chain links TRBV7-8 to TRBJ1-4; 9 positions match TRBD1. The CDR3 is 16 amino acids. Trimming cost V 0 bases and J 4 bases; bases outside gene matches: 3. Looked up from germline, CDR1 is SGHVS and CDR2 is FQNEAQ. Here the CDR3 reads CASSLARQGGNEKLFF. CDR3 bases: TGTGCCAGCAGCTTAGCCAGACAGGGGGGTAATGAAAAACTGTTTTTT.

This clone was observed a handful of times. The chain uses TRBV6-5 and TRBJ2-6; TRBD1 might be the D (5 bases). CDR3 length equals 14 residues. Germline assignment: CDR1 MNHEY and CDR2 SVGAGI. The V end was cut by 0 bases, the J end by 5 bases, with 5 bases between. CDR3 coding DNA: TGTGCCAGCAGTTACTCGGACAGGGCCAACGTCCTGACTTTC. Its protein product is CASSYSDRANVLTF.

The V and J genes are TRBV9 and TRBJ1-1; 7 bases match TRBD1. Losses at the gene ends were 3 bases for V and 5 bases for J; bases not matched to a gene: 7. The CDR3 has 14 residues. Looked up from germline, CDR1 is SGDLS and CDR2 is YYNGEE. The CDR3 sequence is CASSDRQGLTEAFF. The CDR3 DNA follows: TGTGCCAGCAGCGATAGACAGGGTTTAACTGAAGCTTTCTTT. Full variable domain (outside the CDR3, taken from reference TRBV9 and TRBJ1-1): DSGVTQTPKHLITATGQRVTLRCSPRSGDLSVYWYQQSLDQGLQFLIQYYNGEERAKGNILERFSAQQFPDLHSELNLSSLELGDSALYFCASSDRQGLTEAFFGQGTRLTVV.

V is TRBV27 and J is TRBJ2-5; 9 bases line up with TRBD2. The CDR3 contains 14 residues. CDR1 and CDR2 (germline): MNHEY, SMNVEV (reference sequence). The junction had 4 bases not matched to a gene; V was cut back by 6 bases and J by 2 bases. CDR3 sequence reads: CASRLAGVQETQYF. CDR3 coding DNA: TGTGCCAGCAGACTAGCGGGTGTTCAAGAGACCCAGTACTTC.

This clone was detected a few times. J is TRBJ1-2 and V is TRBV4-1; the D gene is possibly TRBD1 (5 bases). The CDR3 has 13 amino acids. Trimming removed 8 bases from V and 5 bases from J, with 15 bases in between. Germline V gene lookup returns CDR1 MGHRA and CDR2 YSYEKL. This CDR3 is CASGTGGAYGYTF. The DNA of the CDR3 is TGCGCCAGCGGCACGGGGGGTGCTTATGGCTACACCTTC.

The DNA of the CDR3 is TGTGCCAGCAGTTACCAGGGAATAGGATATGGCTACACCTTC. Encoded protein: CASSYQGIGYGYTF. V gene TRBV6-6 combines with J gene TRBJ1-2, with a tentative D call TRBD1 (5 bases). The V end lost 2 bases, the J end lost 5 bases, and 12 bases lay between the germline ends. This CDR3 is built from 14 residues. The germline gives CDR1 MNHNY, CDR2 SVGAGI (reference sequence).

The chain combines TRBV5-4 with TRBJ1-2, with TRBD1 matching over 9 bases. V lost 4 bases, J lost 8 bases, and 3 bases stayed unmatched. CDR3 length: 12 amino acids. The V gene's germline CDR1 is SGHNT and CDR2 YYREEE (reference sequence). The CDR3 DNA sequence: TGTGCCAGCAGCAGGACAGGGGAAGGCTACACCTTC. It yields the protein CASSRTGEGYTF.

The chain carries TRBV6-5 and TRBJ2-2; a possible D gene is TRBD1 (6 bases). The CDR3 totals 15 residues. Trimming left V 2 bases short and J 4 bases short, with 11 bases between. CDR1 MNHEY and CDR2 SVGAGI come from the germline V gene. The CDR3 bases are TGTGCCAGCAGTTACCTAGGGGGAGTCACCGGGGAGCTGTTTTTT. Translating gives CASSYLGGVTGELFF.

This clone was observed a handful of times. The gene calls are TRBV13 and TRBJ1-1; D may be TRBD1 (6 bases). Germline assignment: CDR1 PRHDT and CDR2 FYEKMQ (reference sequence). The CDR3 runs to 15 residues. Trimming shortened V by 5 bases and J by 1 base, and 14 bases separated the two germline ends. The CDR3 spells CASSISPRGNTEAFF. In nucleotides, the CDR3 is TGTGCCAGCAGCATATCCCCCAGGGGGAACACTGAAGCTTTCTTT.

The genes are TRBV29-1 and TRBJ2-2, with D possibly matching TRBD1 (6 bases). Per the germline V gene, CDR1 is SQVTM and CDR2 is ANQGSEA. This CDR3 is 13 amino acids long. Trimming pared 4 bases from V and 2 bases from J, leaving 8 bases between. The CDR3 reads CSVAGVNTGELFF. Here the CDR3 DNA reads TGCAGCGTTGCAGGGGTAAACACCGGGGAGCTGTTTTTT.